Listed below are T cell receptor beta chains from one sample, sequenced in a study of blood T cell repertoires in COVID-19. Some clones are missing from TCRdb's copy, which holds only in-frame ones; the method was immunoSEQ multiplex PCR. The sample includes a few hundred thousand clones, around 89% of them seen just once. The material sequenced was PBMCs or T cells enriched from blood (not recorded which). These receptors were taken from a woman between 18 and 29 years old with acute COVID-19. Both conserved end residues are part of each CDR3. The order of the fields is J gene, V gene, CDR3 protein.

>TRBJ2-1|TRBV30
CAWSFKTSDFYNEQFF
>TRBJ1-3|TRBV20-1
CSASSSLGTQSGNTIYF
>TRBJ2-1|TRBV3-1/TRBV3-2
CASGRGLAGRDEQFF
>TRBJ2-1|TRBV19
CASRNGLAGAYEQFF
>TRBJ2-5|TRBV3-1/TRBV3-2
CASSHPGLAGDETQYF
>TRBJ2-4|TRBV6-5
CASSYSNPVANIQYF
>TRBJ2-7|TRBV28
CASSLWGLYEQYF
>TRBJ2-7|TRBV28
CAIRDQRRQASYEQYF
>TRBJ2-3|TRBV28
CASSLAGTADTQYF
>TRBJ2-7|TRBV3-1/TRBV3-2
CASSQVAGGAYEQYF
>TRBJ1-6|TRBV11-1
CASSLAGRDNSPLHF
>TRBJ2-1|TRBV7-9
CASSLAAGTSGNFNEQFF
>TRBJ2-7|TRBV3-1/TRBV3-2
CASSRDSSYEQYF
>TRBJ2-7|TRBV28
CASSNGGSLLEQYF
>TRBJ1-2|TRBV19
CASTPSGFGYTF
>TRBJ1-5|TRBV3-1/TRBV3-2
CASSRNRTGTQPQHF
>TRBJ2-6|TRBV5-5
CASSPYRAGANVLTF
>TRBJ2-1|TRBV9
CASSVAPGMIGTSGLYNEQFF
>TRBJ1-5|TRBV7-9
CASSLVTGIGGNQPQHF
>TRBJ1-1|TRBV19
CATLTGGNTEAFF
>TRBJ2-7|TRBV3-1/TRBV3-2
CASSPLFSSYEQYF
>TRBJ2-7|TRBV30
CAWEDYRGREQYF
>TRBJ2-3|TRBV28
CASSSSPSSTDTQYF
>TRBJ2-3|TRBV5-1
CASRQGGVGADTQYF
>TRBJ1-5|TRBV2
CASRLNNIQPQHF
>TRBJ1-6|TRBV4-2
CASSQDLNGGSWPLHF
>TRBJ2-7|TRBV3-1/TRBV3-2
CASTTSGIRGSEQYF
>TRBJ2-7|TRBV2
CASSRQGASARYEQYF
>TRBJ2-7|TRBV10-3
CAISEPYNDTYEQYF
>TRBJ1-5|TRBV29-1
CSATENSNQPQHF
>TRBJ2-5|TRBV18
CASSPALMETQYF
>TRBJ2-7|TRBV27
CASSPTWGPKTYEQYF
>TRBJ1-1|TRBV18
CASSPPGGRMNTEAFF
>TRBJ2-7|TRBV5-6
CASSLYGGYEQYF
>TRBJ2-7|TRBV11-2
CASSLARGAPDEQYF
>TRBJ2-7|TRBV2
CASRKSGTIYEQYF
>TRBJ1-5|TRBV7-8
CASSSQTGTASNQPQHF
>TRBJ2-1|TRBV18
CASSPPTQGYNEQFF
>TRBJ2-1|TRBV28
CVSRGSYNEQFF
>TRBJ1-4|TRBV27
CASSGTFGKLFF
>TRBJ2-3|TRBV24-1
CATSGTATDTQYF
>TRBJ2-3|TRBV27
CASRSPRGTDTQYF
>TRBJ2-7|TRBV4-2
CASSQETGGAFYEQYF
>TRBJ2-1|TRBV3-1/TRBV3-2
CASSQDRGRDSYNEQFF
>TRBJ2-1|TRBV18
CASSPAPAGLAGVQYEQFF
>TRBJ2-1|TRBV11-2
CASSPGLAGRHNEQFF
>TRBJ1-5|TRBV5-8
CASSLGQGSQPQHF
>TRBJ2-7|TRBV25-1
CASSRDRDGSYEQYF
>TRBJ1-4|TRBV4-1
CASSQGGGANEKLFF
>TRBJ1-4|TRBV7-9
CASSQRAGGSANEKLFF
>TRBJ1-5|TRBV28
CASIRQGNINQPQHF
>TRBJ2-1|TRBV5-1
CASSLGTGNNEQFF
>TRBJ2-3|TRBV28
CASSIDRTLTDTQYF
>TRBJ2-3|TRBV6-2/TRBV6-3
CASSYPLGLAGGPGTDTQYF
>TRBJ1-3|TRBV7-6
CASSPQGWGSGNTIYF
>TRBJ2-1|TRBV18
CASSARQGPNEQFF
>TRBJ2-5|TRBV7-6
CASSLRVQETQYF
>TRBJ1-2|TRBV28
CASRLGGTGGWYGYTF